Below are 21 T cell receptor beta chains sequenced from a single sample in a study of naive and memory T cell subsets. Study outcomes and limitations: A few larger clonotypes appeared in naive repertoires, especially CD8, possibly memory cells re-expressing CD45RA.

The beta constant-region primer was an equimolar mix of two oligonucleotides covering TRBC1 and TRBC2. Four rounds of PCR amplified the ligated cDNA using nested alpha and beta constant-region primers plus SP2. TCRdb passed the UMI-ligation and nested PCR reads through MiXCR, listing each CDR3 protein once. The sample yields 130,000 to 150,000 distinct CDR3 sequences, about 23% seen once. Their target antigens are unknown. Sequencing was done on a sample of naive CD4+ T cells from blood. The receptor set was obtained from a human donor in good health.

This clonotype has only a few counts. The chain employs TRBV7-3 and TRBJ1-1; TRBD1 aligns across 7 bases. The germline CDR1 and CDR2 sequences are SGHTA and FQGTGA. The V segment lost 3 bases and the J segment 4 bases; nucleotides outside the gene matches: 5. The CDR3 loop spans 14 amino acids. CDR3 sequence reads: CASSLDRSTTEAFF. The CDR3 DNA reads TGTGCCAGCAGCTTGGACAGGTCCACCACTGAAGCTTTCTTT.

As concerns this clonotype: The conserved phenylalanine or tryptophan normally closing the CDR3 is absent here, so this likely arose from a read error. V usage is TRBV28 and J usage is TRBJ1-3; 7 bases fit TRBD1. Trimming cost V 4 bases and J 6 bases; bases outside gene matches: 12. Germline CDR1 reads MDHEN; CDR2 reads SYDVKM. This CDR3 has 16 residues. CDR3 protein: CASSSTEWDSPNTIYL. CDR3 DNA: TGTGCCAGCAGTTCAACCGAATGGGACAGCCCAAACACCATATATCTT.

This clonotype appeared a few times. The chain employs TRBV6-6 and TRBJ2-3; D uncertain. CDR3 length equals 13 residues. The germline V gene encodes CDR1 MNHNY and CDR2 SVGAGI (reference sequence). Deletions cut 2 bases from V and 4 bases from J, with 7 bases between. CDR3 amino acids: CASSYPTPDTQYF. In DNA form, the CDR3 reads TGTGCCAGCAGTTACCCGACTCCAGATACGCAGTATTTT.

V is TRBV29-1 and J is TRBJ1-1; unclear D gene. The germline CDR1 and CDR2 sequences are SQVTM and ANQGSEA. Trimming shortened V by 4 bases and J by 5 bases, and 8 bases separated the two germline ends. The CDR3 consists of 11 residues. CDR3 sequence reads: CSVAQWTEAFF. In DNA form, the CDR3 reads TGCAGCGTTGCTCAATGGACTGAAGCTTTCTTT.

This clonotype appeared a few times. This chain uses TRBV12-3 or TRBV12-4 with TRBJ1-2; D remains ambiguous. The germline V and J ends were trimmed by 6 bases and 8 bases, with 16 bases remaining between them. This CDR3 region has 13 residues. The CDR3 DNA reads TGTGCCAGCAGCCAGGACGACAAGGTCGGCTACACCTTC. It specifies CASSQDDKVGYTF.

This clonotype was recorded at least ten times. The chain links TRBV2 to TRBJ2-3; D is unresolved. CDR1 SNHLY and CDR2 FYNNEI come from the germline V gene. CDR3 length: 14 amino acids. The germline V and J ends were trimmed by 1 base and 3 bases, with 8 bases remaining between them. The CDR3, as DNA: TGTGCCAGCAGTGAAGGGAGCGTTACAGATACGCAGTATTTT. This codes for CASSEGSVTDTQYF. Full variable domain (missing parts from reference TRBV2 and TRBJ2-3): EPEVTQTPSHQVTQMGQEVILRCVPISNHLYFYWYRQILGQKVEFLVSFYNNEISEKSEIFDDQFSVERPDGSNFTLKIRSTKLEDSAMYFCASSEGSVTDTQYFGPGTRLTVL.

The chain links TRBV7-2 to TRBJ1-4; D is unresolved. CDR3 length: 14 residues. Between the trimmed V and J ends, which lost 4 bases and 8 bases, there was a span of 14 bases. The V gene's germline CDR1 is SGHTA and CDR2 FQGNSA. In nucleotides, the CDR3 is TGTGCCAGCAGCTCCGGGGTCCGAGGAGAAAAACTGTTTTTT. It codes for CASSSGVRGEKLFF.

This chain joins TRBV28 and TRBJ2-5; no definite D call. This CDR3 contains 15 residues. V was pared by 8 bases and J by 3 bases, with 19 bases between. The germline V gene has CDR1 MDHEN and CDR2 SYDVKM. The CDR3 DNA reads as TGTGCCAGCGGGAATCTAGGTGCCCCTAAAGAGACCCAGTACTTC. Its translation is CASGNLGAPKETQYF.

In this sample, this clonotype turned up a few times. V and J are TRBV6-5 and TRBJ2-7; either TRBD1 or TRBD2 may fit D (5 bases each). The CDR3 loop spans 12 amino acids. The germline V and J ends were trimmed by 5 bases and 11 bases, with 16 bases remaining between them. Germline V gene data show CDR1 as MNHEY and CDR2 as SVGAGI. The CDR3 DNA is TGTGCCAGCAGTCAACTTTCGGGACGGGAGTACTTC. This gives the protein CASSQLSGREYF.

The genes are TRBV28 and TRBJ2-7; either TRBD1 or TRBD2 may fit D (6 bases each). Germline assignment: CDR1 MDHEN and CDR2 SYDVKM. Trimming removed 6 bases from V and 7 bases from J, with 19 bases in between. The CDR3 length is 14 residues. The CDR3: CASSDLPGGAEQYF. CDR3 sequence (DNA): TGTGCCAGCAGCGATCTGCCCGGGGGCGCAGAGCAGTACTTC.

V usage is TRBV19 and J usage is TRBJ1-1; D is perhaps TRBD1 (6 bases). The CDR3 extends over 14 amino acids. The V gene's germline CDR1 is LNHDA and CDR2 SQIVND (reference sequence). Deletions cut 7 bases from V and 4 bases from J, with 16 bases between. The CDR3 is CASIFQGSGTEAFF. The CDR3 bases are TGTGCCAGTATTTTCCAGGGGTCGGGCACTGAAGCTTTCTTT.

The V and J genes are TRBV7-9 and TRBJ1-4; D gene uncertain. Germline CDR1 and CDR2: SEHNR and FQNEAQ (reference sequence). The ends were cut back, 2 bases at V and 0 bases at J, with 7 bases in the middle. The CDR3 runs 15 residues. The DNA of the CDR3 is TGTGCCAGCAGCTTAACTCGAGCAACTAATGAAAAACTGTTTTTT. It specifies CASSLTRATNEKLFF.

The rearrangement joins TRBV24-1 to TRBJ2-1; TRBD2 matches 9 bases. CDR1 is KGHDR and CDR2 is SFDVKD in the germline V gene. Losses at the gene ends were 7 bases for V and 8 bases for J; bases not matched to a gene: 5. CDR3 length equals 13 residues. CDR3 DNA sequence: TGTGCCACCAGGGCTAGCGGGAACGATGAGCAGTTCTTC. Translating it yields CATRASGNDEQFF.

This clonotype showed up just a few times. This chain joins TRBV20-1 and TRBJ1-1, with 9 nucleotides matching TRBD1. Germline-derived CDR1 and CDR2 are DFQATT and SNEGSKA (reference sequence). With V trimmed by 8 bases and J by 1 base, 11 bases remained unmatched. This CDR3 comprises 15 residues. CDR3 DNA: TGCAGTATAGTCCGGACAGGGGCTAAGAACACTGAAGCTTTCTTT. This translates into CSIVRTGAKNTEAFF.

The chain recombines TRBV12-3 or TRBV12-4 with TRBJ1-5; D gene ambiguous. CDR3 size: 15 residues. The germline V and J ends were trimmed by 6 bases and 2 bases, with 14 bases remaining between them. CDR3 sequence reads: CASSNFHTGNQPQHF. CDR3 in DNA: TGTGCCAGCAGCAATTTCCATACAGGCAATCAGCCCCAGCATTTT.

This clonotype was recorded a few times. This chain uses TRBV28 with TRBJ2-6, with D perhaps matching TRBD1 (6 bases). The CDR3 covers 13 residues. The germline V and J ends were trimmed by 11 bases and 2 bases, with 10 bases remaining between them. Germline loops: CDR1 MDHEN, CDR2 SYDVKM. The CDR3 nucleotides are TGTGCCTCTGGGGGCGCTGGGGCCAACGTCCTGACTTTC. This codes for CASGGAGANVLTF. Together with reference TRBV28 and TRBJ2-6, the CDR3 gives the full variable domain: DVKVTQSSRYLVKRTGEKVFLECVQDMDHENMFWYRQDPGLGLRLIYFSYDVKMKEKGDIPEGYSVSREKKERFSLILESASTNQTSMYLCASGGAGANVLTFGAGSRLTVL.

The chain couples TRBV6-6 to TRBJ1-1; unclear D gene. CDR3 length: 14 amino acids. Deletions cut 7 bases from V and 6 bases from J, with 18 bases between. Germline V gene lookup returns CDR1 MNHNY and CDR2 SVGAGI (reference sequence). The CDR3 here is CASTLRAESSEAFF. The DNA of the CDR3 is TGTGCCAGCACCCTAAGGGCGGAGTCGTCTGAAGCTTTCTTT.

This clonotype was picked up many times. The chain employs TRBV28 and TRBJ1-1; 8 bases map to TRBD1. V gave up 3 bases and J gave up 4 bases; unmatched junction bases: 4. The CDR3 has 14 residues. CDR1 and CDR2 (germline): MDHEN, SYDVKM. CDR3 protein: CASSLDRVLTEAFF. The CDR3 coding sequence is TGTGCCAGCAGTTTGGACAGGGTACTCACTGAAGCTTTCTTT.

This clonotype has just a few counts. This sequence joins TRBV19 and TRBJ2-1; 8 bases are a match to TRBD1. Germline CDR1 reads LNHDA; CDR2 reads SQIVND (reference sequence). V shed 10 bases, J shed 6 bases, and the junction held 5 bases outside the gene matches. This CDR3 region has 12 residues. The CDR3 bases are TGTGCCACCACGGACAGGGTCAATGAGCAGTTCTTC. It specifies CATTDRVNEQFF.

On this clonotype itself: A much larger clonotype is one base distant, so this may be a read error. The chain has TRBV28 and TRBJ2-3, with 8 bases identical to TRBD1. CDR3 size: 12 residues. In germline, CDR1 is MDHEN, CDR2 SYDVKM. With V trimmed by 4 bases and J by 12 bases, 6 bases remained unmatched. The CDR3 DNA is TGTGCCAGCAGTTCAGGACAGGGTAAACAGTATTTT. Translated, it gives CASSSGQGKQYF.

V usage is TRBV29-1 and J usage is TRBJ2-1; 14 positions match TRBD2. The germline V gene encodes CDR1 SQVTM and CDR2 ANQGSEA. V dropped 6 bases and J dropped 4; count of bases not matched to a gene: 5. The CDR3 length is 15 residues. The CDR3 DNA is TGCAGCGTGGGACTAGCGGGAGTGTTTTACAATGAGCAGTTCTTC. This gives the protein CSVGLAGVFYNEQFF.